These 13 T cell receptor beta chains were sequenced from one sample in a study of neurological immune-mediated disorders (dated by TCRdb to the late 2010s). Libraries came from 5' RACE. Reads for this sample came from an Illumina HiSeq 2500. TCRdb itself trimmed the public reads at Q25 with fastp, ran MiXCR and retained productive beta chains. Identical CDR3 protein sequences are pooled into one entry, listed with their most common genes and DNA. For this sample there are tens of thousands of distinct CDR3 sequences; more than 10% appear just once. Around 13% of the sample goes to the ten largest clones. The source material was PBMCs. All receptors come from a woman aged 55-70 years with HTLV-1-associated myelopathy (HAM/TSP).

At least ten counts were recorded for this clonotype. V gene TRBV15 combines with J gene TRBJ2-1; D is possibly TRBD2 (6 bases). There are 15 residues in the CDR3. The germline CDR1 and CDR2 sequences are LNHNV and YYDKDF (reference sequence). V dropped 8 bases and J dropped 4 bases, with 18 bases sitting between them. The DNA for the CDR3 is TGTGCCACCTCCCGGGTGGTAGCGGCATACAATGAGCAGTTCTTC. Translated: CATSRVVAAYNEQFF.

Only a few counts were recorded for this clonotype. CDR3 DNA: TGTGCCAGCAGTGACCGCTGGACAGATCCGGATCTCTGGAGCTACGAGCAGTACTTC. This codes for CASSDRWTDPDLWSYEQYF. The genes are TRBV6-1 and TRBJ2-7; a possible D gene is TRBD1 (6 bases). The length of the CDR3 is 19 residues. Deletions cut 3 bases from V and 3 bases from J, with 27 bases between. CDR1 MNHNS and CDR2 SASEGT come from the germline V gene.

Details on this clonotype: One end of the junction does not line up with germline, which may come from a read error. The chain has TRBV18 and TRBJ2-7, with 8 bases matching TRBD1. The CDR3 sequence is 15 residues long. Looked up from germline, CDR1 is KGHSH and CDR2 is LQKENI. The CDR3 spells CASSTTQGAAYEKYF. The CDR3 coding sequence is TGTGCCAGCTCAACCACCCAGGGGGCCGCCTACGAGAAGTACTTC.

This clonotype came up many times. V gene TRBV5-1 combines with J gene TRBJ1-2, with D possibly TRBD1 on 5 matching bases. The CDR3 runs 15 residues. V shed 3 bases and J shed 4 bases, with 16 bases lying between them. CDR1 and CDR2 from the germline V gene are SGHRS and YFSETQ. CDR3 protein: CASSSDIGRVYGYTF. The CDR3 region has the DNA TGCGCCAGCAGCTCGGATATTGGCAGGGTCTATGGCTACACCTTC.

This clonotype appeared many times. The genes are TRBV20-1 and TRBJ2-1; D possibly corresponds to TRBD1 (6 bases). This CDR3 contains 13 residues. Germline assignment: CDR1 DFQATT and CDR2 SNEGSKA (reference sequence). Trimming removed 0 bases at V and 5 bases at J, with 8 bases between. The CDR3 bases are TGCAGTGCTAGAGATCCAGGGGACAATGAGCAGTTCTTC. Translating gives CSARDPGDNEQFF.

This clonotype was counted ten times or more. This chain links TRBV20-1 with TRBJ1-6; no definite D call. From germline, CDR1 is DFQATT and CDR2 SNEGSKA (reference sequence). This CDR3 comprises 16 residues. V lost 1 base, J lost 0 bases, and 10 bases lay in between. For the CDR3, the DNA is TGCAGTGCTAGAGGGTCTGGGAGCTCCTATAATTCACCCCTCCACTTT. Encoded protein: CSARGSGSSYNSPLHF.

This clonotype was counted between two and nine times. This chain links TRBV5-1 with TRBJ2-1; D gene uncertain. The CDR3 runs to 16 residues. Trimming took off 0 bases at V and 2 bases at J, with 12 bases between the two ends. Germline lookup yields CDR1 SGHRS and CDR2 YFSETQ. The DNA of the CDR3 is TGCGCCAGCAGCTTGGATGGCGCAAGCCCCTACAATGAGCAGTTCTTC. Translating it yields CASSLDGASPYNEQFF.

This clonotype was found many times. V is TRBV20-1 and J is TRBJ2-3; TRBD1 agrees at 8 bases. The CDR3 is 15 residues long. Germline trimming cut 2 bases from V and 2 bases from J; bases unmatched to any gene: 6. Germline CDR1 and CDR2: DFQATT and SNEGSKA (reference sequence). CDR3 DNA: TGCAGTGCTAGATCCGGACAGGGAAACACAGATACGCAGTATTTT. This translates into CSARSGQGNTDTQYF.

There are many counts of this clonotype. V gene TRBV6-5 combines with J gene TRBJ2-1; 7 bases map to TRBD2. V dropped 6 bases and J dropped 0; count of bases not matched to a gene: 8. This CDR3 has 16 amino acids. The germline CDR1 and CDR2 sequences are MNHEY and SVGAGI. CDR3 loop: CASSPGAGVSYNEQFF. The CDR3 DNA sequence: TGTGCCAGCAGCCCGGGTGCGGGGGTCTCCTACAATGAGCAGTTCTTC.

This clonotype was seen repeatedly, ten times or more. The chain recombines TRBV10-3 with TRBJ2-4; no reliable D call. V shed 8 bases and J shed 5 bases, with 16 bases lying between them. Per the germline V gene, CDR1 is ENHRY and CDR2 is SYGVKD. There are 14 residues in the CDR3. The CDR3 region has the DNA TGTGCCATCTCGGCAGTTGGGCTTCAAAACATTCAGTACTTC. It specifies CAISAVGLQNIQYF.

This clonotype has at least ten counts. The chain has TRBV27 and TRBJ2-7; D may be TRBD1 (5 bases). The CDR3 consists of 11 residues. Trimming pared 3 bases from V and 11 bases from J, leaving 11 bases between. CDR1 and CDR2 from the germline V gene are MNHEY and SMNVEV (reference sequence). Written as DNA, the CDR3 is TGTGCCAGCAGTTTTGGCGTCAGGGAGTACTTC. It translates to CASSFGVREYF.

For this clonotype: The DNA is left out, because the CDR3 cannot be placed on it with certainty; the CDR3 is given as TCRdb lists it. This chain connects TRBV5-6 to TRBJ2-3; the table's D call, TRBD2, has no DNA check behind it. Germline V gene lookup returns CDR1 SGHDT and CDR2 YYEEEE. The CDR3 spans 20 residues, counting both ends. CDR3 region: CASSFYICSASGRRPDTQYF.

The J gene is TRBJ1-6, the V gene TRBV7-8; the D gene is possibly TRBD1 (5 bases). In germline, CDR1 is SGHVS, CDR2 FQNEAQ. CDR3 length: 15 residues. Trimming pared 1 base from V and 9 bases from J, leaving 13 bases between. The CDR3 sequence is CASSLEPGEISPLHF. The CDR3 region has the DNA TGTGCCAGCAGCTTAGAACCGGGGGAAATTTCACCCCTCCACTTT.